This entry lists 4 T cell receptor beta chains sequenced from one sample in a study of blood T cell repertoires in COVID-19. Sequencing used immunoSEQ multiplex PCR; TCRdb keeps in-frame clones, though not all of them. The data contain about 180,000 clones, about 88% of them singletons. The sample comprised peripheral blood. The receptor set was obtained from a woman aged 50 to 60 with COVID-19, enrolled during active disease.

This clone was found a few times. The V call is TRBV6-5, the J call TRBJ1-2; D is perhaps TRBD1 (6 bases). Per the germline V gene, CDR1 is MNHEY and CDR2 is SVGAGI. CDR3 length: 14 residues. V was cut by 5 bases and J by 8 bases, with 18 bases left in between. CDR3 loop: CASSPRGSPRGYTF. CDR3 nucleotide sequence: TGTGCCAGCAGTCCTAGGGGGAGCCCAAGGGGCTACACCTTC.

V and J are TRBV3-1 (or the pseudogene TRBV3-2) and TRBJ1-3; the D gene is possibly TRBD1 (5 bases). The CDR3 is 14 amino acids. V was cut by 1 base and J by 3 bases, with 7 bases left in between. Germline lookup yields CDR1 LGHDT and CDR2 YNNKEL (reference sequence). CDR3 in amino acids: CASSQGGVGNTIYF. The DNA of the CDR3 is TGTGCCAGCAGCCAAGGGGGGGTTGGAAACACCATATATTTT.

The chain employs TRBV10-3 and TRBJ2-2; 9 bases are a match to TRBD1. The length of the CDR3 is 17 residues. V dropped 0 bases and J dropped 4; count of bases not matched to a gene: 6. Germline CDR1 is ENHRY and CDR2 is SYGVKD. The CDR3 DNA is TGTGCCATCAGTGAGTCGAGGACAGGGGAGAGCACCGGGGAGCTGTTTTTT. Translation gives CAISESRTGESTGELFF.

A note on this clone: Germline and junction disagree at one end, which may indicate a read error. V gene TRBV29-1 combines with J gene TRBJ1-1; TRBD1 matches 8 bases. This CDR3 has 14 amino acids. Per germline, CDR1 SQVTM and CDR2 ANQGSEA. The CDR3 nucleotides read TGCAGCGTCGAAGTACAGGGGGTGGGCGCTGAAGCTTTCTTT. Protein sequence: CSVEVQGVGAEAFF. The variable domain in full, with the rest retrieved from reference TRBV29-1 and TRBJ1-1, is SAVISQKPSRDICQRGTSLTIQCQVDSQVTMMFWYRQQPGQSLTLIATANQGSEATYESGFVIDKFPISRPNLTFSTLTVSNMSPEDSSIYLCSVEVQGVGAEAFFGQGTRLTVV.